This T cell receptor beta chain was documented in a study of identical twins. Whole-study results and caveats: Twin-shared out-of-frame alpha sequences were enriched for low generation probability. The conclusions drew on cross-sectional statistical analysis instead of tracking the same donors. Insertion counts were lower in abundant cord blood beta clonotypes, a trend that memory repertoires did not show.

V was clipped by 6 bases and J by 3 bases, with 8 bases between them. Germline values: CDR1 MDHEN, CDR2 SYDVKM. There are 13 residues in the CDR3. TCRdb re-analysed the 5' RACE reads in MiXCR, keeping a single row per CDR3 protein. This sample carries roughly 250,000 distinct CDR3 sequences, 6% to 8.5% of them seen once, and the ten largest clones take roughly 5%. This clonotype was counted a few times. The antigen is unknown. These same data were also listed under a study on yellow fever vaccine responses in identical twins.

The J gene is TRBJ2-2, the V gene TRBV28; D gene ambiguous. The source is a woman aged 18-29 years in good health. Source material: CD8+ T cells sorted from blood. The chain's CDR3 is CASRVGYTGELFF. DNA of the CDR3: TGTGCCAGCAGGGTAGGGTACACCGGGGAGCTGTTTTTT.